Below, 5 T cell receptor beta chains from the same sample are listed, as sequenced in a study of shared clonotypes between healthy human individuals. The data were produced by immunoSEQ multiplex PCR, yet TCRdb's version contains in-frame clones alone and is incomplete. The data contain 2 million to 2.5 million clones, nearly 97% of them singletons. The sequenced sample was naive CD4+ T cells sorted from blood. The subset here: CD45RA+ positively selected. The receptors shown here come from a young man in good health.

The V gene is TRBV7-9, the J gene TRBJ2-7; 7 positions agree with TRBD1. Trimming at V came to 5 bases and at J to 5 bases, leaving 15 bases not matched to a gene. The CDR3 runs to 16 residues. From germline, CDR1 is SEHNR and CDR2 FQNEAQ (reference sequence). CDR3 sequence reads: CASSGGWAGGLNEQYF. The CDR3 DNA reads as TGTGCCAGCAGCGGAGGTTGGGCAGGGGGTTTAAACGAGCAGTACTTC.

The chain employs TRBV30 and TRBJ2-7; the D gene is possibly TRBD1 (5 bases). Germline V gene lookup returns CDR1 GTSNPN and CDR2 SVGIG (reference sequence). The CDR3 length is 14 residues. V lost 0 bases and J 2 bases, leaving 11 bases between the germline ends. CDR3: CAWSVRDRPYEQYF. The CDR3 DNA sequence: TGTGCCTGGAGTGTACGTGACAGACCCTACGAGCAGTACTTC.

The rearrangement uses TRBV2 and TRBJ2-2; tentative D call: TRBD1 (7 bases). The germline gives CDR1 SNHLY, CDR2 FYNNEI. The CDR3 runs 15 residues. With 5 bases removed from V and 1 base from J, the gap between germline ends came to 11 bases. The CDR3 spells CASSIQGGNTGELFF. CDR3 bases: TGTGCCAGCAGTATCCAGGGGGGGAACACCGGGGAGCTGTTTTTT.

The chain links TRBV5-1 to TRBJ2-5; 9 nucleotides agree with TRBD1. In germline, CDR1 is SGHRS, CDR2 YFSETQ. This CDR3 spans 15 amino acids. Trimming took 1 base from V and 4 from J; bases not matched to a gene: 5. The CDR3 DNA follows: TGCGCCAGCAGCTTGAGGGGACAGGGTGGAGAGACCCAGTACTTC. Translating gives CASSLRGQGGETQYF.

This clone was found once. V gene TRBV7-2 combines with J gene TRBJ1-2; 8 nucleotides align to TRBD1. With 1 base clipped from V and 6 bases from J, the junction kept 4 bases outside the gene matches. CDR1 is SGHTA and CDR2 is FQGNSA in the germline V gene. This CDR3 region has 14 residues. The CDR3 spells CASSLVQGADGYTF. DNA of the CDR3: TGTGCCAGCAGCTTAGTTCAGGGGGCCGATGGCTACACCTTC.